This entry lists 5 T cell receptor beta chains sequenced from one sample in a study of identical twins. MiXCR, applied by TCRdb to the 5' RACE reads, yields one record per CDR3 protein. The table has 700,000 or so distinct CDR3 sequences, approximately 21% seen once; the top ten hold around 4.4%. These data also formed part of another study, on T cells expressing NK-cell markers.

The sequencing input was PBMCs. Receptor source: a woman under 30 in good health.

CDR3 sequence reads: CAWSPLAGGRSGTDTQYF. The CDR3 DNA reads as TGTGCCTGGAGTCCGCTAGCGGGAGGACGTAGTGGCACAGATACGCAGTATTTT. This sequence joins TRBV30 and TRBJ2-3; 11 bases map to TRBD2. CDR1 and CDR2 from the germline V gene are GTSNPN and SVGIG (reference sequence). The CDR3 runs 18 residues. The V gene end was trimmed by 2 bases and the J gene end by 1 base; junction bases not matched to a gene: 11.

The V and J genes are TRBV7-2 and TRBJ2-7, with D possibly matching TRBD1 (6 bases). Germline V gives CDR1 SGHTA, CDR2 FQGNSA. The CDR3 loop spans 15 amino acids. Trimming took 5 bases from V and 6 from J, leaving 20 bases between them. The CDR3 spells CASSEQGRRGSEQYF. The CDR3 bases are TGTGCCAGCAGCGAACAGGGACGAAGAGGGTCCGAGCAGTACTTC.

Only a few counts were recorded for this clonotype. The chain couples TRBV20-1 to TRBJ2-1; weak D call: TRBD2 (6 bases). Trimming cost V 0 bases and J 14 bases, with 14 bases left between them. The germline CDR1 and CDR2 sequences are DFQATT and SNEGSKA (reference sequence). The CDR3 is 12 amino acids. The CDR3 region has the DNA TGCAGTGCTAGAGAGGGGACTTTGGGAGAGTTCTTC. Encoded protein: CSAREGTLGEFF.

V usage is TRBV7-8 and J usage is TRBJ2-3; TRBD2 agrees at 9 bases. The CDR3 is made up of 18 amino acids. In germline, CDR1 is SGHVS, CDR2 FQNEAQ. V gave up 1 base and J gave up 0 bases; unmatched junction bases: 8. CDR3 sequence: CASSLGTSGPPSTDTQYF. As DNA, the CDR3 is TGTGCCAGCAGCTTAGGAACTAGCGGGCCCCCAAGCACAGATACGCAGTATTTT.

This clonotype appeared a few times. DNA of the CDR3: TGTGCCAGCAGTTCCCCCGGCCGGTATGGCTACACCTTC. Protein: CASSSPGRYGYTF. The chain uses TRBV12-3 or TRBV12-4 and TRBJ1-2; no clear D. Trimming left V 4 bases short and J 5 bases short, with 11 bases between. This CDR3 region has 13 residues.